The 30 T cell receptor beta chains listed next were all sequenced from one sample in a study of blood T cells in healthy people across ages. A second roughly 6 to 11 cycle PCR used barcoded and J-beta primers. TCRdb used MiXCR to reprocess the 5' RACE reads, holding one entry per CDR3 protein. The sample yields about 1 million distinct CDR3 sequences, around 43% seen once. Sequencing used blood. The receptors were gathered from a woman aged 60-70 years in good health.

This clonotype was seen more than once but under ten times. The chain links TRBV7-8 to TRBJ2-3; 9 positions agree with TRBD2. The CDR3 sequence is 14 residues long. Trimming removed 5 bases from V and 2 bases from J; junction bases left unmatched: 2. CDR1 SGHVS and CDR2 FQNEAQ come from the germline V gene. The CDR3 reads CASSGGRDTDTQYF. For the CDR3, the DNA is TGTGCCAGCAGCGGCGGGAGGGACACAGATACGCAGTATTTT.

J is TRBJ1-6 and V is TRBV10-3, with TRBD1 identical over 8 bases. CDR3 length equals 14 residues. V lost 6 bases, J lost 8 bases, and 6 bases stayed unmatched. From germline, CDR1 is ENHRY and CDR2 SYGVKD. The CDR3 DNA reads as TGTGCCATCAGCCCGGACAGGGCGGATTCACCCCTCCACTTT. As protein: CAISPDRADSPLHF.

The CDR3 DNA reads as TGCAGTGCCCGGAGTCTTAGCTCCTACGAGCAGTACTTC. The encoded protein is CSARSLSSYEQYF. The chain links TRBV20-1 to TRBJ2-7; D gene ambiguous. CDR1 is DFQATT and CDR2 is SNEGSKA in the germline V gene (reference sequence). This CDR3 is 13 amino acids long. V was clipped by 6 bases and J by 0 bases, with 12 bases between them.

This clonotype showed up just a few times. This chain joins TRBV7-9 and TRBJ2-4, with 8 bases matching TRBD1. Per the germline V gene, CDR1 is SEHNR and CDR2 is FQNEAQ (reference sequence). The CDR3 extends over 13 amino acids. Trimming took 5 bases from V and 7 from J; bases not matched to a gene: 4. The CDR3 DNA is TGTGCCAGCAGCACGGACAGGGCGAACATTCAGTACTTC. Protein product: CASSTDRANIQYF.

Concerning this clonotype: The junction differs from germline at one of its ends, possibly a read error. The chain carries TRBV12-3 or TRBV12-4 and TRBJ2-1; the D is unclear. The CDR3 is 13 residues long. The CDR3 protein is CASSLMSSNEQFF. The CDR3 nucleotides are TGTGCCAGCAGTTTAATGTCCTCCAATGAGCAGTTCTTC.

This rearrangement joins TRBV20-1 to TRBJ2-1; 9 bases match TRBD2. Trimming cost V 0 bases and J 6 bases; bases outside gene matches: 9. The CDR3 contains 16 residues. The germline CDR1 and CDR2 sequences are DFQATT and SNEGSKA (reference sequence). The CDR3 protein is CSARDRETSGFNEQFF. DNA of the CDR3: TGCAGTGCTAGAGATCGGGAGACTAGCGGTTTCAATGAGCAGTTCTTC.

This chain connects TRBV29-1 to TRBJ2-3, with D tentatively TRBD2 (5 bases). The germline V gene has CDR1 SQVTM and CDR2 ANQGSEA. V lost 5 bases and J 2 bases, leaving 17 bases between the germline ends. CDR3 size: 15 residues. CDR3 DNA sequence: TGCAGCGTTCGAGGACTGTTGGGGAACACAGATACGCAGTATTTT. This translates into CSVRGLLGNTDTQYF.

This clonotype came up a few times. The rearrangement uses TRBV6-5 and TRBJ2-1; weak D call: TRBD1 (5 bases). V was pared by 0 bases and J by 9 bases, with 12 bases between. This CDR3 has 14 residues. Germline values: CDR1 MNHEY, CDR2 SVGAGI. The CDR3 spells CASSYSDKGIEQFF. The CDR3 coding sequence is TGTGCCAGCAGTTACTCCGATAAGGGGATTGAGCAGTTCTTC.

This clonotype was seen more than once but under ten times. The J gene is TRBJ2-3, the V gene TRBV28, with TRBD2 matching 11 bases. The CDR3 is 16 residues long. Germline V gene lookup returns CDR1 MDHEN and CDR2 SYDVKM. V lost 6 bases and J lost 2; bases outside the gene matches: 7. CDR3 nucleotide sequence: TGTGCCAGCAGGGAGATAGCGGGAGGGATCACAGATACGCAGTATTTT. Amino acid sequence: CASREIAGGITDTQYF.

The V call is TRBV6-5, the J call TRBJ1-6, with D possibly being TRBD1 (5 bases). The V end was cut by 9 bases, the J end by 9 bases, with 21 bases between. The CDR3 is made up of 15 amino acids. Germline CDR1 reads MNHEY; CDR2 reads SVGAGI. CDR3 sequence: CASKIRDGFFSPLHF. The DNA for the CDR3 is TGTGCCAGTAAAATACGGGACGGTTTTTTTTCACCCCTCCACTTT.

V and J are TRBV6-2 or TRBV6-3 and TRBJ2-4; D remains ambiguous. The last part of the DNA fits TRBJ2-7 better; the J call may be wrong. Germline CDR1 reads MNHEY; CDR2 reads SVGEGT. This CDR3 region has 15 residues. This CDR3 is CASSYSLLLSYEQYF. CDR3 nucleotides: TGTGCCAGCAGTTACTCGCTGTTACTCTCCTACGAGCAGTACTTC.

The CDR3 sequence is CASSEGLREQYF. CDR3 nucleotides: TGTGCCAGCAGTGAAGGGCTCCGCGAGCAGTACTTC. The chain is built from TRBV6-1 and TRBJ2-7, with no clear D. Trimming removed 1 base at V and 6 bases at J, with 7 bases between. The CDR3 totals 12 residues. The V gene's germline CDR1 is MNHNS and CDR2 SASEGT.

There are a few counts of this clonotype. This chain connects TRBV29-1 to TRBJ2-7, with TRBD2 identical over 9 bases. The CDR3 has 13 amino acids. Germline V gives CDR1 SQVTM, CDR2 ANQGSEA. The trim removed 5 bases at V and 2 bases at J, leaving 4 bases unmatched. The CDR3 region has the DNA TGCAGCGTTTTAGGCGGGGGGGCCTACGAGCAGTACTTC. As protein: CSVLGGGAYEQYF.

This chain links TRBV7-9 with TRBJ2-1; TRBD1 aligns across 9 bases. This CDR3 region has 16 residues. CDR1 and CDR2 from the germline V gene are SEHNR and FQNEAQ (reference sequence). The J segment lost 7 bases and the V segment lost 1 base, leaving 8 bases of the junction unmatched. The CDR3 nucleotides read TGTGCCAGCAGCTTAGGTCGTGGGACAGGGTTGAATGAGCAGTTCTTC. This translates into CASSLGRGTGLNEQFF. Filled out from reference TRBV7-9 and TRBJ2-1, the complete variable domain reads DTGVSQNPRHKITKRGQNVTFRCDPISEHNRLYWYRQTLGQGPEFLTYFQNEAQLEKSRLLSDRFSAERPKGSFSTLEIQRTEQGDSAMYLCASSLGRGTGLNEQFFGPGTRLTVL.

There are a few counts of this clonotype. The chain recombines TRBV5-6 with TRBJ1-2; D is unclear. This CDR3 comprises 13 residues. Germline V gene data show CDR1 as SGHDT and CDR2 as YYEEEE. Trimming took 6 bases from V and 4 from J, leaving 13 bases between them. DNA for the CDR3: TGTGCCAGCAAGTACGGCAGCTCCTATGGCTACACCTTC. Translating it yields CASKYGSSYGYTF.

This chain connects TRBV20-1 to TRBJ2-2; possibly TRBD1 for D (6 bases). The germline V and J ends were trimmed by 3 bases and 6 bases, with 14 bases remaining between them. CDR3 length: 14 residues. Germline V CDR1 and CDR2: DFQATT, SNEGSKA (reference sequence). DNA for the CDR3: TGCAGTGCTAGCCCCACAGGGTGGGCCGGGGAGCTGTTTTTT. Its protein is CSASPTGWAGELFF.

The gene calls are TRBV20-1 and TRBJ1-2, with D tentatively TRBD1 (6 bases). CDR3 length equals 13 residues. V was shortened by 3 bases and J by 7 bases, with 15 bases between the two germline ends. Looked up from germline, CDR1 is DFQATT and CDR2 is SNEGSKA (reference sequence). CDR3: CSASIRGRLGYTF. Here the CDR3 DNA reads TGCAGTGCTAGCATCCGGGGGCGGCTTGGCTACACCTTC.

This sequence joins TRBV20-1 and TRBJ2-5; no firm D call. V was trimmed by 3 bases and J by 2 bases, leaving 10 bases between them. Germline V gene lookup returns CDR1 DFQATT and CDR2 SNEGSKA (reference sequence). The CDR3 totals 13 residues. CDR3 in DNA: TGCAGTGCTAGTTCAGGCCTACAAGAGACCCAGTACTTC. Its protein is CSASSGLQETQYF.

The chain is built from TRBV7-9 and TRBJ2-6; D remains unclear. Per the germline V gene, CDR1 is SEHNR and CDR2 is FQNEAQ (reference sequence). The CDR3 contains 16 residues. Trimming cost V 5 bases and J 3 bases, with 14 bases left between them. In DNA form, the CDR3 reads TGTGCCAGCAGCCGTGCAGTTTCCAATGGGGCCAACGTCCTGACTTTC. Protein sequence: CASSRAVSNGANVLTF.

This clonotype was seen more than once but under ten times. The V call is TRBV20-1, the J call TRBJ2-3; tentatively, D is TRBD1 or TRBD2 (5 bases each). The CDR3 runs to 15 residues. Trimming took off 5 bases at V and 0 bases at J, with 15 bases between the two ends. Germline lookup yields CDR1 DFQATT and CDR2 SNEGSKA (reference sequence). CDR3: CSAWDLEASTDTQYF. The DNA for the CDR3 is TGCAGTGCTTGGGACCTCGAGGCTAGCACAGATACGCAGTATTTT.

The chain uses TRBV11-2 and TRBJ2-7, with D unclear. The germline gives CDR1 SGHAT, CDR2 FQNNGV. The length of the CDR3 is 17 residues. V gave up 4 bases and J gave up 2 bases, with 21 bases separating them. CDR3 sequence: CASSSTMPTLNPYEQYF. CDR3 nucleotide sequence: TGTGCCAGCAGCTCAACTATGCCCACCCTAAACCCCTACGAGCAGTACTTC.

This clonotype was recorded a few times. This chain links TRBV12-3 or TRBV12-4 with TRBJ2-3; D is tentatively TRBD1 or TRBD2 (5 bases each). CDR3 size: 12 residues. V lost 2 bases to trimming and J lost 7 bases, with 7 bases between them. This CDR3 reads CASSLPGHTQYF. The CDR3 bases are TGTGCCAGCAGTTTACCGGGACATACGCAGTATTTT.

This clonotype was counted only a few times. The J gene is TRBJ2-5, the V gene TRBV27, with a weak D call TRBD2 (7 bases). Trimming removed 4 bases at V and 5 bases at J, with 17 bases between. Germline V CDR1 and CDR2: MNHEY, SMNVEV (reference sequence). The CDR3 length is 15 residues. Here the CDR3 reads CASSYGGRLGETQYF. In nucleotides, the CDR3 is TGTGCCAGCAGTTACGGGGGGCGCCTGGGTGAGACCCAGTACTTC.

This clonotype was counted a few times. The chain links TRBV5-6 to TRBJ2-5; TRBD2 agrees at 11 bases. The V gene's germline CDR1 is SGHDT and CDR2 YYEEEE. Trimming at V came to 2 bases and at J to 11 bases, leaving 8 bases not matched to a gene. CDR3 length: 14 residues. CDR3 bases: TGTGCCAGCAGCTTCCCTAGCGGGAGGAATGAGCAGTACTTC. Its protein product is CASSFPSGRNEQYF.

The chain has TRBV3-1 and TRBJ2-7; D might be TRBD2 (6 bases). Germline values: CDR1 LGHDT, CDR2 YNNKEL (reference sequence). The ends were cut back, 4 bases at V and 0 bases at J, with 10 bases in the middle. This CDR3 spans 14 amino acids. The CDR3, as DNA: TGTGCCAGCAGCCCGGGGGACTTCTCCTACGAGCAGTACTTC. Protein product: CASSPGDFSYEQYF.

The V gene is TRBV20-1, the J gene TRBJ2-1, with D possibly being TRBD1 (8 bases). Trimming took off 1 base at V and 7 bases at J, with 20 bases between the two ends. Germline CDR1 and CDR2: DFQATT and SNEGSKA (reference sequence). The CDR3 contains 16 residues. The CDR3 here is CSARATGGGFGNEQFF. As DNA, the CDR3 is TGCAGTGCTAGAGCCACAGGGGGGGGATTCGGGAATGAGCAGTTCTTC.

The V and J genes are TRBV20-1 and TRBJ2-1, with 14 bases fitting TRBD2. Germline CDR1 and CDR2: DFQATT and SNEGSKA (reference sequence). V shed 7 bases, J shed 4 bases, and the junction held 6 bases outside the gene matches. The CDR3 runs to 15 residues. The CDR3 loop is CSVGLAGGLYNEQFF. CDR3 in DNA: TGCAGTGTAGGACTAGCGGGAGGCCTTTACAATGAGCAGTTCTTC.

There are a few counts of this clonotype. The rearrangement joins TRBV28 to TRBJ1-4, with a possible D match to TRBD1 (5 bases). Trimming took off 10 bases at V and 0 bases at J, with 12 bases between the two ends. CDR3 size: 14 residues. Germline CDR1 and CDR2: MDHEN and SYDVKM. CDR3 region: CATRGGATNEKLFF. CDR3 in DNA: TGTGCCACTCGGGGGGGAGCAACTAATGAAAAACTGTTTTTT. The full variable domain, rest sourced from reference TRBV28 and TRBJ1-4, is DVKVTQSSRYLVKRTGEKVFLECVQDMDHENMFWYRQDPGLGLRLIYFSYDVKMKEKGDIPEGYSVSREKKERFSLILESASTNQTSMYLCATRGGATNEKLFFGSGTQLSVL.

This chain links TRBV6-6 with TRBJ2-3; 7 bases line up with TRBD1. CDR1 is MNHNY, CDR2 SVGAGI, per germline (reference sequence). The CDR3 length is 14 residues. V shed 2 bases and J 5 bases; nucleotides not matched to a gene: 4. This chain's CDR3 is CASSYRDSGDTQYF. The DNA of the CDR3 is TGTGCCAGCAGTTACCGGGACAGTGGAGATACGCAGTATTTT.

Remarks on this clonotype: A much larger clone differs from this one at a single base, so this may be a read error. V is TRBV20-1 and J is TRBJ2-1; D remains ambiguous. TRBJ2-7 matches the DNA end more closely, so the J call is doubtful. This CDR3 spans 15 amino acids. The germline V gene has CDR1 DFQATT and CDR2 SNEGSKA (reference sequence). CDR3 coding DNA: TGCAGTGCCACCCGAGGCCGGAGCTCCTACAATGAGCAGTACTTC. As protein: CSATRGRSSYNEQYF.